The 29 T cell receptor beta chains below come from one sample, sequenced in a study of T-cell reconstitution after alpha-beta-depleted transplantation in children. Unique molecular identifiers were used to barcode this TCRbeta library. Using its own MiXCR run on the PCR reads, TCRdb lists one record per CDR3 protein. The table lists 200,000 or so distinct CDR3 sequences, 5% to 6.5% of them singletons, with approximately 4.1% in the top ten. Sequences were derived from PBMCs, sampled before TCRalphabeta/CD19-depleted stem cell transplant. The receptors were sampled from a girl less than two years old with combined immunodeficiency, due to receive a stem cell transplant.

CDR3 DNA sequence: TGCAGTGCTAGAGAACGTCCGGGGACAGGGAATTATAATTCACCCCTCCACTTT. This translates into CSARERPGTGNYNSPLHF. The rearrangement uses TRBV20-1 and TRBJ1-6; TRBD1 agrees at 9 bases. CDR3 length equals 18 residues. Germline CDR1 and CDR2: DFQATT and SNEGSKA (reference sequence). J gave up 4 bases and V 0 bases, and 10 bases lay outside the gene matches.

At least ten counts were recorded for this clonotype. This chain joins TRBV4-1 and TRBJ2-5, with 10 positions matching TRBD2. The CDR3 is 15 residues long. Trimming at V came to 4 bases and at J to 7 bases, leaving 9 bases not matched to a gene. Germline CDR1 and CDR2: MGHRA and YSYEKL. The CDR3 sequence: CASSPFSGGSGTQYF. DNA of the CDR3: TGCGCCAGCAGCCCCTTTAGCGGGGGGTCCGGGACCCAGTACTTC.

This clonotype was observed many times. The chain couples TRBV20-1 to TRBJ1-2; TRBD1 might be the D (5 bases). Trimming shortened V by 1 base and J by 2 bases, and 8 bases separated the two germline ends. The germline CDR1 and CDR2 sequences are DFQATT and SNEGSKA (reference sequence). CDR3 length: 13 residues. The CDR3 region has the DNA TGCAGTGCTAGAGTGTGGGGGAACTATGGCTACACCTTC. Translation: CSARVWGNYGYTF.

This clonotype was counted at least ten times. At one end the junction does not follow the germline gene, possibly because of a read error. The chain combines TRBV28 with TRBJ1-2, with D possibly being TRBD1 (5 bases). Looked up from germline, CDR1 is MDHEN and CDR2 is SYDVKM. The CDR3 is made up of 10 amino acids. CDR3 in amino acids: CASSFRVTFF. In DNA form, the CDR3 reads TGTGCCAGCAGTTTCAGGGTGACTTTCTTC.

This clonotype was observed a few times. V and J are TRBV20-1 and TRBJ2-6; D is perhaps TRBD1 (5 bases). This CDR3 has 13 amino acids. Per germline, CDR1 DFQATT and CDR2 SNEGSKA (reference sequence). V lost 6 bases, J lost 2 bases, and 8 bases lay in between. The CDR3 region is CSARVTGANVLTF. The CDR3 DNA reads as TGCAGTGCCAGGGTTACTGGGGCCAACGTCCTGACTTTC.

This clonotype was detected a few times. The rearrangement uses TRBV6-2 or TRBV6-3 and TRBJ1-1; D ambiguous. CDR1 is MNHEY, CDR2 SVGEGT, per germline. The CDR3 extends over 15 amino acids. Trimming left V 7 bases short and J 2 bases short, with 17 bases between. CDR3 in amino acids: CASTWGRQYNTEAFF. CDR3 nucleotides: TGTGCCAGCACCTGGGGTCGGCAGTATAACACTGAAGCTTTCTTT.

This clonotype has at least ten counts. The chain recombines TRBV28 with TRBJ2-7; no clear D gene. In germline, CDR1 is MDHEN, CDR2 SYDVKM. Trimming removed 3 bases at V and 5 bases at J, with 8 bases between. The CDR3 is 12 residues long. CDR3 region: CASSLTLHEQYF. The CDR3 DNA is TGTGCCAGCAGTTTGACTTTACACGAGCAGTACTTC.

This clonotype was seen many times. The rearrangement uses TRBV6-5 and TRBJ2-1, with D possibly TRBD1 on 6 matching bases. The CDR3 spans 14 residues. V lost 2 bases and J 3 bases, leaving 8 bases between the germline ends. CDR1 MNHEY and CDR2 SVGAGI come from the germline V gene. In nucleotides, the CDR3 is TGTGCCAGCAGTTACGAGGGGGACTACAATGAGCAGTTCTTC. The encoded protein is CASSYEGDYNEQFF.

The table lists this clonotype with many counts. CDR3 DNA: TGTGCCAGCAGCTTGAGTGGGAGGGAGTGGAGCACAGATACGCAGTATTTT. It codes for CASSLSGREWSTDTQYF. The J gene is TRBJ2-3, the V gene TRBV5-6; 7 positions match TRBD2. The CDR3 has 17 residues. From germline, CDR1 is SGHDT and CDR2 YYEEEE. With V trimmed by 1 base and J by 0 bases, 8 bases remained unmatched. Using reference TRBV5-6 and TRBJ2-3 for the parts outside the CDR3, the full variable domain is DAGVTQSPTHLIKTRGQQVTLRCSPKSGHDTVSWYQQALGQGPQFIFQYYEEEERQRGNFPDRFSGHQFPNYSSELNVNALLLGDSALYLCASSLSGREWSTDTQYFGPGTRLTVL.

The sample holds many counts of this clonotype. The chain employs TRBV14 and TRBJ2-7; D gene unclear. The CDR3 contains 13 residues. V was clipped by 1 base and J by 2 bases, with 6 bases between them. Germline CDR1 and CDR2: SGHDN and FVKESK. CDR3 sequence: CASSQVLAYEQYF. DNA for the CDR3: TGTGCCAGCAGCCAAGTCTTGGCCTACGAGCAGTACTTC. Full variable domain (outside the CDR3, taken from reference TRBV14 and TRBJ2-7): EAGVTQFPSHSVIEKGQTVTLRCDPISGHDNLYWYRRVMGKEIKFLLHFVKESKQDESGMPNNRFLAERTGGTYSTLKVQPAELEDSGVYFCASSQVLAYEQYFGPGTRLTVT.

This clonotype showed up many times. This sequence joins TRBV4-2 and TRBJ2-3, with TRBD2 matching 10 bases. This CDR3 has 18 amino acids. In germline, CDR1 is LGHNA, CDR2 YNFKEQ. V was clipped by 0 bases and J by 4 bases; unmatched bases: 10. This CDR3 reads CASSQDPAGGLNADTQYF. DNA for the CDR3: TGTGCCAGCAGCCAAGACCCAGCGGGGGGGCTAAATGCAGATACGCAGTATTTT.

This clonotype was recorded many times. V gene TRBV29-1 combines with J gene TRBJ2-7; D is perhaps TRBD1 or TRBD2 (6 bases each). Trimming left V 3 bases short and J 3 bases short, with 12 bases between. Germline V gene sequence: CDR1 SQVTM, CDR2 ANQGSEA. There are 13 residues in the CDR3. CDR3 sequence (DNA): TGCAGCGTTGAGAGGGGGGAAGGCTACGAGCAGTACTTC. The encoded protein is CSVERGEGYEQYF.

This clonotype was counted at least ten times. The rearrangement uses TRBV20-1 and TRBJ2-1; 11 nucleotides agree with TRBD2. There are 15 residues in the CDR3. V was pared by 5 bases and J by 10 bases, with 13 bases of the junction left unmatched. CDR1 is DFQATT, CDR2 SNEGSKA, per germline (reference sequence). CDR3 nucleotide sequence: TGCAGTGCTCGTAGCGGGGGGGCCTTTTTGGTCGAGCAGTTCTTC. Translated: CSARSGGAFLVEQFF.

The chain joins TRBV13 to TRBJ2-1; TRBD2 might be the D (7 bases). The germline V and J ends were trimmed by 2 bases and 6 bases, with 23 bases remaining between them. The CDR3 sequence is 18 residues long. Germline loops: CDR1 PRHDT, CDR2 FYEKMQ (reference sequence). The CDR3 loop is CASSLWIGGAKSANEQFF. DNA for the CDR3: TGTGCCAGCAGCTTATGGATAGGGGGGGCCAAATCGGCCAATGAGCAGTTCTTC.

Comment on this clonotype: A much larger clone differs from this one at a single base, so this may be a read error. The CDR3 DNA reads as TGTGCCATCAGTTATGGGCCCACTGAAGCTTTCTTT. This sequence encodes CAISYGPTEAFF. The genes are TRBV2 and TRBJ1-1; no firm D call. The V gene's germline CDR1 is SNHLY and CDR2 FYNNEI. The CDR3 length is 12 residues.

This clonotype was counted many times. Written as DNA, the CDR3 is TGTGCCAGCAGTTTCCTTGGGACTAGCGCCGTATTCTCCTACAATGAGCAGTTCTTC. It specifies CASSFLGTSAVFSYNEQFF. The chain uses TRBV12-3 or TRBV12-4 and TRBJ2-1; the match to TRBD2 covers 10 bases. This CDR3 region has 19 residues. V lost 3 bases and J lost 0; bases outside the gene matches: 11.

This clonotype has a count of ten or more. The chain couples TRBV29-1 to TRBJ2-1, with 10 bases lining up with TRBD2. Germline V lookup: CDR1 SQVTM, CDR2 ANQGSEA. The CDR3 is 14 residues long. CDR3 protein: CSTLSGRRYNEQFF. The CDR3 coding sequence is TGCAGTACCCTTAGCGGGAGGAGGTACAATGAGCAGTTCTTC.

A remark on this clonotype: Lacking the conserved final phenylalanine or tryptophan, this CDR3 likely reflects a read error. The CDR3 region has the DNA TGCGCCAGCAGCTTGGGGTTTCTTAGCGGGACACGTGACAATGAGCAGTTCTAC. Amino acids: CASSLGFLSGTRDNEQFY. This rearrangement joins TRBV5-1 to TRBJ2-1; 8 nucleotides match TRBD2. This CDR3 has 18 amino acids. Per the germline V gene, CDR1 is SGHRS and CDR2 is YFSETQ. V gave up 0 bases and J gave up 5 bases; unmatched junction bases: 13.

This clonotype was counted ten times or more. The CDR3 region has the DNA TGTGCCAGCAGCTTTTACGGACTAGCGGGGGGGCAAGAGACCCAGTACTTC. Encoded protein: CASSFYGLAGGQETQYF. V usage is TRBV7-8 and J usage is TRBJ2-5; 15 bases line up with TRBD2. After removal of 3 bases from V and 2 bases from J, the junction contained 4 bases not matched to a gene. The CDR3 spans 17 residues. Germline assignment: CDR1 SGHVS and CDR2 FQNEAQ. The complete variable domain, with remaining parts taken from reference TRBV7-8 and TRBJ2-5, reads GAGVSQSPRYKVAKRGQDVALRCDPISGHVSLFWYQQALGQGPEFLTYFQNEAQLDKSGLPSDRFFAERPEGSVSTLKIQRTQQEDSAVYLCASSFYGLAGGQETQYFGPGTRLLVL.

This clonotype was recorded once. The chain uses TRBV19 and TRBJ1-1; no firm D call. The CDR3 totals 15 residues. The V end lost 3 bases, the J end lost 3 bases, and 14 bases lay between the germline ends. Germline loops: CDR1 LNHDA, CDR2 SQIVND (reference sequence). CDR3 nucleotides: TGTGCCAGTAGTATTCTCTGGACGGGTGACACTGAAGCTTTCTTT. Translation gives CASSILWTGDTEAFF.

This clonotype was seen repeatedly, ten times or more. V gene TRBV29-1 combines with J gene TRBJ1-1; 7 bases match TRBD1. V trimming: 5 bases; J trimming: 11 bases; junction bases outside the gene matches: 14. Germline CDR1 reads SQVTM; CDR2 reads ANQGSEA. The CDR3 is made up of 13 amino acids. CDR3 loop: CSVFTGVTNEAFF. The CDR3 region has the DNA TGCAGCGTTTTTACAGGGGTTACAAATGAGGCTTTCTTT.

In this sample, this clonotype turned up a few times. This chain uses TRBV27 with TRBJ2-1; 14 nucleotides align to TRBD2. The germline V gene encodes CDR1 MNHEY and CDR2 SMNVEV (reference sequence). CDR3 length: 15 residues. Unmatched junction bases numbered 4, after V lost 3 bases and J lost 9 bases. CDR3 in DNA: TGTGCCAGCAGTTTCGGGACTAGCGGGAGAGGTGAGCAGTTCTTC. Its protein is CASSFGTSGRGEQFF.

This clonotype was seen at least ten times. The V and J genes are TRBV6-5 and TRBJ1-3, with D perhaps TRBD1 (6 bases). The ends were cut back, 8 bases at V and 3 bases at J, with 20 bases in the middle. The CDR3 is made up of 16 amino acids. CDR1 is MNHEY, CDR2 SVGAGI, per germline. The CDR3: CASRRMGGLSGNTIYF. In DNA, the CDR3 is TGTGCCAGCCGAAGGATGGGGGGGCTGAGTGGAAACACCATATATTTT.

This clonotype occurred a few times. The chain joins TRBV12-3 or TRBV12-4 to TRBJ2-2; 13 positions agree with TRBD2. The CDR3 is 18 residues long. V dropped 1 base and J dropped 7; count of bases not matched to a gene: 9. Here the CDR3 reads CASSLVFRLAGGDGELFF. The CDR3 DNA follows: TGTGCCAGCAGTTTAGTCTTCCGACTAGCGGGGGGAGACGGGGAGCTGTTTTTT.

This clonotype was seen ten or more times. V gene TRBV3-1 combines with J gene TRBJ2-5; TRBD2 matches at 8 bases. Germline CDR1 LGHDT, CDR2 YNNKEL (reference sequence). The CDR3 extends over 16 amino acids. J was trimmed by 1 base and V by 0 bases; bases with no gene match: 4. The CDR3 nucleotides read TGTGCCAGCAGCCAAGAGCGGCGGGAGGCCCAAGAGACCCAGTACTTC. Translating it yields CASSQERREAQETQYF.

This clonotype was detected many times. The chain couples TRBV29-1 to TRBJ2-5; D remains ambiguous. This CDR3 is built from 12 residues. Between the trimmed V and J ends, which lost 6 bases and 3 bases, there was a span of 11 bases. Germline CDR1 is SQVTM and CDR2 is ANQGSEA. The CDR3 coding sequence is TGCAGCGTCCTGGACGGAGAAGAGACCCAGTACTTC. This encodes CSVLDGEETQYF.

This clonotype was found many times. CDR3 DNA sequence: TGTGCCAGCAGTGAGATGACCGGGGCCACCTACAATGAGCAGTTCTTC. Protein: CASSEMTGATYNEQFF. V usage is TRBV25-1 and J usage is TRBJ2-1, with D perhaps being TRBD1 or TRBD2 (5 bases each). The length of the CDR3 is 16 residues. In germline, CDR1 is MGHDK, CDR2 SYGVNS. Trimming removed 3 bases from V and 2 bases from J, with 14 bases in between.

This clonotype came up a few times. The CDR3 loop reads CASSQGTSGILNNEQFF. Here the CDR3 DNA reads TGCGCCAGCAGCCAGGGGACTAGCGGGATACTTAACAATGAGCAGTTCTTC. V and J are TRBV4-3 and TRBJ2-1; 13 nucleotides match TRBD2. The length of the CDR3 is 17 residues. J gave up 5 bases and V 3 bases, and 7 bases lay outside the gene matches. Germline V gene sequence: CDR1 LGHNA, CDR2 YSLEER.

This clonotype was observed many times. The rearrangement joins TRBV21-1 to TRBJ2-3; the table's D call, TRBD1, was not checked against the DNA. TRBV21-1 is termed a pseudogene. The CDR3 is 12 residues long. The CDR3 loop is CASSGGPDTQYF. CDR3 sequence (DNA): TGTGCCAGCAGTGGGGGGCCAGATACGCAGTATTTT.